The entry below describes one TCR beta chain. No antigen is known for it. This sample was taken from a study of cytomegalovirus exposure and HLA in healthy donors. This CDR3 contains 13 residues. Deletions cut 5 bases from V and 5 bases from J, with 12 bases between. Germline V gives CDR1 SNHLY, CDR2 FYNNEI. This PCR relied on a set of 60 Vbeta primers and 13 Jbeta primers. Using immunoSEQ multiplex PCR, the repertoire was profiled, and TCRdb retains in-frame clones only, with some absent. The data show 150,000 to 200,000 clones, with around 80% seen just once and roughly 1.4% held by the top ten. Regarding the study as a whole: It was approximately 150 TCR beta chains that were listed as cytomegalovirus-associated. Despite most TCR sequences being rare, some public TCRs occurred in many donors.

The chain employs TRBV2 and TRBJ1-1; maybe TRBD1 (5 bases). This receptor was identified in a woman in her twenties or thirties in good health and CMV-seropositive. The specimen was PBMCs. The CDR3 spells CASSPREGTEAFF. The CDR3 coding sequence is TGTGCCAGCAGTCCCAGGGAGGGGACTGAAGCTTTCTTT.